Below, 15 T cell receptor beta chains from the same sample are listed, as sequenced in a study of shared clonotypes between healthy human individuals. TCRdb's table, derived via immunoSEQ multiplex PCR, lists solely in-frame clones and lacks some. The profile shows around 1,000,000 clones, roughly 80% of them singletons. Sequenced input: memory CD4+ T cells from PBMCs. Subset reported: CD45RA-negative fraction. The receptors were gathered from a man aged 18 to 30 in good health. Some clones in this sample may be carry-over from other donors' samples.

With regard to this clone: Different DNA sequences within this sample yield the same CDR3. V usage is TRBV5-1 and J usage is TRBJ2-7; 11 bases match TRBD2. This CDR3 is built from 14 residues. Unmatched junction bases numbered 3, after V lost 4 bases and J lost 3 bases. CDR1 SGHRS and CDR2 YFSETQ come from the germline V gene. CDR3 coding DNA: TGCGCCAGCAGCAGAACTAGCGGGAGCTACGAGCAGTACTTC. Translated, it gives CASSRTSGSYEQYF.

This clone was counted between two and nine times. V and J are TRBV4-1 and TRBJ2-5; 8 nucleotides agree with TRBD2. Trimming at V came to 0 bases and at J to 1 base, leaving 13 bases not matched to a gene. The CDR3 is 19 residues long. Germline lookup yields CDR1 MGHRA and CDR2 YSYEKL. The CDR3 coding sequence is TGCGCCAGCAGCCAAGATATTACGGGGGGGCGCAGGTTCCAAGAGACCCAGTACTTC. This codes for CASSQDITGGRRFQETQYF.

The CDR3 spells CASSPGARGPLSNQPQHF. As DNA, the CDR3 is TGTGCCAGCAGCCCGGGGGCCAGGGGACCACTCTCCAATCAGCCCCAGCATTTT. The rearrangement uses TRBV7-9 and TRBJ1-5; D may be TRBD1 (6 bases). Germline CDR1 SEHNR, CDR2 FQNEAQ (reference sequence). This CDR3 contains 18 residues. Trimming removed 5 bases at V and 3 bases at J, with 23 bases between.

The chain uses TRBV27 and TRBJ2-5, with 12 bases lining up with TRBD2. V lost 4 bases, J lost 4 bases, and 4 bases stayed unmatched. The CDR3 runs to 15 residues. Germline V lookup: CDR1 MNHEY, CDR2 SMNVEV (reference sequence). For the CDR3, the DNA is TGTGCCAGCAGTTCAAGACTAGCGGGAGCAGAGACCCAGTACTTC. Protein sequence: CASSSRLAGAETQYF.

This clone was observed a handful of times. J is TRBJ2-7 and V is TRBV9; 10 bases align to TRBD1. This CDR3 spans 14 amino acids. CDR1 and CDR2 (germline): SGDLS, YYNGEE. V was pared by 4 bases and J by 2 bases, with 3 bases of the junction left unmatched. DNA of the CDR3: TGTGCCAGCAGCCCGGGACAGGGGACCTACGAGCAGTACTTC. Its translation is CASSPGQGTYEQYF.

This sequence joins TRBV5-4 and TRBJ2-4; D is possibly TRBD2 (6 bases). CDR3 length equals 13 residues. Trimming took off 4 bases at V and 11 bases at J, with 16 bases between the two ends. Looked up from germline, CDR1 is SGHNT and CDR2 is YYREEE (reference sequence). The CDR3 loop reads CASSLDSRELQYF. CDR3 nucleotide sequence: TGTGCCAGCAGCCTAGACTCCCGGGAGCTTCAGTACTTC.

Of note for this clone: This likely stems from a read error, as it lies one base from a far larger clone. The chain couples TRBV5-6 to TRBJ2-6; D is possibly TRBD2 (5 bases). Trimming stripped 1 base from V and 0 bases from J, with 5 bases between. Per the germline V gene, CDR1 is SGHDT and CDR2 is YYEEEE. The CDR3 is made up of 15 amino acids. DNA of the CDR3: TGTGCCAGCAGCTTGCGGGGCTCTGGGGCCAACGTCCTGACTTTC. Translating it yields CASSLRGSGANVLTF.

The gene calls are TRBV27 and TRBJ1-4; 12 bases align to TRBD1. In germline, CDR1 is MNHEY, CDR2 SMNVEV (reference sequence). This CDR3 contains 17 residues. The junction had 6 bases not matched to a gene; V was cut back by 5 bases and J by 2 bases. In nucleotides, the CDR3 is TGTGCCAGCAGTCCTCGGGGACAGGGGGCTACTAATGAAAAACTGTTTTTT. This translates into CASSPRGQGATNEKLFF.

Turning to this clone: Other nucleotide sequences from this sample produce the same CDR3. The rearrangement joins TRBV18 to TRBJ1-4; 10 positions match TRBD1. The V and J ends lost 3 bases and 6 bases, in that order; junction bases with no gene match: 1. This CDR3 spans 14 amino acids. Germline V gene data show CDR1 as KGHSH and CDR2 as LQKENI. Here the CDR3 reads CASSPDRGDEKLFF. CDR3 sequence (DNA): TGTGCCAGCTCACCGGACAGGGGGGATGAAAAACTGTTTTTT. The full variable domain, with the rest looked up from reference TRBV18 and TRBJ1-4, is NAGVMQNPRHLVRRRGQEARLRCSPMKGHSHVYWYRQLPEEGLKFMVYLQKENIIDESGMPKERFSAEFPKEGPSILRIQQVVRGDSAAYFCASSPDRGDEKLFFGSGTQLSVL.

This chain uses TRBV28 with TRBJ1-1, with D unclear. CDR3 size: 13 residues. Trimming removed 3 bases from V and 10 bases from J, with 15 bases in between. CDR1 is MDHEN and CDR2 is SYDVKM in the germline V gene. The CDR3 coding sequence is TGTGCCAGCAGTTTCGCCTCGACGGTGGGAGCTTTCTTT. Translated, it gives CASSFASTVGAFF. The full variable domain, in which reference TRBV28 and TRBJ1-1 provide the parts outside the CDR3, is DVKVTQSSRYLVKRTGEKVFLECVQDMDHENMFWYRQDPGLGLRLIYFSYDVKMKEKGDIPEGYSVSREKKERFSLILESASTNQTSMYLCASSFASTVGAFFGQGTRLTVV.

V and J are TRBV19 and TRBJ1-5, with 7 bases that match TRBD1. CDR1 LNHDA and CDR2 SQIVND come from the germline V gene (reference sequence). J was trimmed by 2 bases and V by 5 bases; bases with no gene match: 6. CDR3 length: 15 amino acids. CDR3 nucleotide sequence: TGTGCCAGTAGTTACGGGACAGCCCGCAATCAGCCCCAGCATTTT. This gives the protein CASSYGTARNQPQHF.

V usage is TRBV28 and J usage is TRBJ2-3; TRBD1 matches at 7 bases. Germline V gene lookup returns CDR1 MDHEN and CDR2 SYDVKM. J was trimmed by 7 bases and V by 4 bases; bases with no gene match: 11. CDR3 length: 15 amino acids. CDR3: CASSSHRGRPYTQYF. The CDR3 DNA reads as TGTGCCAGCAGTTCCCACAGGGGCCGACCTTATACGCAGTATTTT.

The CDR3 DNA reads TGTGCCTGGAGTTTTTCGGGGGGAGAGACCCAGTACTTC. This gives the protein CAWSFSGGETQYF. The chain joins TRBV30 to TRBJ2-5; 7 bases line up with TRBD2. The CDR3 totals 13 residues. J lost 4 bases, V lost 2 bases, and 4 bases had no gene match. In germline, CDR1 is GTSNPN, CDR2 SVGIG (reference sequence). The full variable domain, in which reference TRBV30 and TRBJ2-5 provide the parts outside the CDR3, is SQTIHQWPATLVQPVGSPLSLECTVEGTSNPNLYWYRQAAGRGLQLLFYSVGIGQISSEVPQNLSASRPQDRQFILSSKKLLLSDSGFYLCAWSFSGGETQYFGPGTRLLVL.

As regards this clone: No conserved phenylalanine or tryptophan ends this CDR3, so it is likely a read error. The genes are TRBV5-3 and TRBJ2-7, with no clear D. TRBV5-3 is assigned to the ORF class and has an uncertain function. Trimming took off 2 bases at V and 5 bases at J, with 5 bases between the two ends. The CDR3 consists of 11 residues. The CDR3 DNA is TGTGCCAGAAGCTTTAGAAACGAGCAGTACATC. It is translated as CARSFRNEQYI.

This clone was counted a single time. This chain connects TRBV2 to TRBJ2-3, with a tentative D call TRBD2 (6 bases). Germline values: CDR1 SNHLY, CDR2 FYNNEI. Trimming took off 10 bases at V and 4 bases at J, with 12 bases between the two ends. The CDR3 consists of 12 residues. The CDR3 region is CATAGYPDTQYF. The CDR3 region has the DNA TGTGCCACCGCGGGGTACCCAGATACGCAGTATTTT.